This T cell receptor beta chain comes out of a study of T cell changes during pregnancy in multiple sclerosis. CDR1 and CDR2 (germline): MDHEN, SYDVKM. The CDR3 has 15 amino acids. Losses at the gene ends were 4 bases for V and 0 bases for J; bases not matched to a gene: 1. Assay: immunoSEQ multiplex PCR; the TCRdb copy retains only in-frame clones and omits some. This table holds 84,000 or so clones, over 90% found once. This clone was detected only once. The chain has TRBV28 and TRBJ1-4; 8 nucleotides match TRBD1. The input for sequencing was peripheral blood, taken in the third trimester of pregnancy. The receptor comes from a female donor with multiple sclerosis, enrolled in a pregnancy study. Here the CDR3 reads CASSSQGATNEKLFF. CDR3 coding DNA: TGTGCCAGCAGTTCACAGGGGGCAACTAATGAAAAACTGTTTTTT. The variable domain in full, completed from reference TRBV28 and TRBJ1-4, reads DVKVTQSSRYLVKRTGEKVFLECVQDMDHENMFWYRQDPGLGLRLIYFSYDVKMKEKGDIPEGYSVSREKKERFSLILESASTNQTSMYLCASSSQGATNEKLFFGSGTQLSVL.